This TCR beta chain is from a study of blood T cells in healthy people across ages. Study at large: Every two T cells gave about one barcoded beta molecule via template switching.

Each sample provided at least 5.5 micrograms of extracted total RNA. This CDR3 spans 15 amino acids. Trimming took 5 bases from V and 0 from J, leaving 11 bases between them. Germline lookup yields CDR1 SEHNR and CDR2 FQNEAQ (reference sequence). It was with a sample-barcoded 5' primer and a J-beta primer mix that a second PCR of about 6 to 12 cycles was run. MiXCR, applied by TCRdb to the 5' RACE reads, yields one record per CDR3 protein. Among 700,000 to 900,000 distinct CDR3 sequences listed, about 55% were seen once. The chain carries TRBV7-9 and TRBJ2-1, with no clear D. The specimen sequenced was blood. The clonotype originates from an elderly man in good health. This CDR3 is CASSQSIPSYNEQFF. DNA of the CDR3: TGTGCCAGCAGCCAAAGCATCCCCTCCTACAATGAGCAGTTCTTC.